Below are 18 T cell receptor beta chains sequenced from a single sample in a study of shared clonotypes between healthy human individuals. Produced via immunoSEQ multiplex PCR; TCRdb's table is partial and in-frame only. The sample holds 1.5 million to 1.9 million clones, around 98% seen once. Sequencing input: naive CD4+ T cells sorted from blood. Described subset: CD45RA+ positively selected. The receptors derive from a man aged 25 to 40 in good health.

The table lists this clone with a count of one. The chain carries TRBV10-3 and TRBJ2-2; 7 bases fit TRBD2. Per the germline V gene, CDR1 is ENHRY and CDR2 is SYGVKD. The CDR3 extends over 15 amino acids. With V trimmed by 0 bases and J by 7 bases, 5 bases remained unmatched. The CDR3: CAISESLAGGGELFF. Written as DNA, the CDR3 is TGTGCCATCAGTGAGTCTTTAGCGGGTGGCGGGGAGCTGTTTTTT.

The rearrangement joins TRBV6-1 to TRBJ1-3, with unresolved D. Trimming shortened V by 8 bases and J by 4 bases, and 15 bases separated the two germline ends. CDR3 length equals 14 residues. Per the germline V gene, CDR1 is MNHNS and CDR2 is SASEGT. This CDR3 reads CASRLKLSGNTIYF. The CDR3, as DNA: TGTGCCAGCCGCCTTAAGTTATCCGGAAACACCATATATTTT.

The rearrangement uses TRBV27 and TRBJ1-3; D not resolved. CDR3 size: 13 residues. Germline CDR1 reads MNHEY; CDR2 reads SMNVEV (reference sequence). Deletions cut 6 bases from V and 0 bases from J, with 6 bases between. CDR3 sequence: CASSIGSGNTIYF. The CDR3 region has the DNA TGTGCCAGCAGCATAGGCTCTGGAAACACCATATATTTT.

This chain uses TRBV15 with TRBJ1-2; 11 bases line up with TRBD1. The CDR3 is 14 amino acids. Germline trimming cut 1 base from V and 13 bases from J; bases unmatched to any gene: 8. Germline loops: CDR1 LNHNV, CDR2 YYDKDF (reference sequence). The CDR3 DNA follows: TGTGCCACCAGCAGAGCTCGGACAGGGGGCAGTTGCACCTTC. It codes for CATSRARTGGSCTF.

V is TRBV7-2 and J is TRBJ2-2; D unclear. CDR3 length: 14 amino acids. Germline CDR1 SGHTA, CDR2 FQGNSA. Trimming stripped 6 bases from V and 6 bases from J, with 14 bases between. The CDR3 sequence is CASSLRMGSGELFF. CDR3 DNA: TGTGCCAGCAGTTTAAGAATGGGGTCCGGGGAGCTGTTTTTT.

CDR3 in DNA: TGTGCCAGCAGCGTAGATCCCACCAACAATGAGCAGTTCTTC. It codes for CASSVDPTNNEQFF. The chain links TRBV9 to TRBJ2-1; no definite D call. V was trimmed by 0 bases and J by 5 bases, leaving 9 bases between them. Looked up from germline, CDR1 is SGDLS and CDR2 is YYNGEE. This CDR3 region has 14 residues.

The chain links TRBV27 to TRBJ2-4; 11 bases agree with TRBD2. Germline V gene lookup returns CDR1 MNHEY and CDR2 SMNVEV (reference sequence). J gave up 9 bases and V 5 bases, and 6 bases lay outside the gene matches. The CDR3 extends over 14 amino acids. The CDR3 DNA sequence: TGTGCCAGCAGTCCTGGGACTAGCGGAGGCATTCAGTACTTC. Protein: CASSPGTSGGIQYF.

The chain is built from TRBV5-4 and TRBJ1-1, with 8 bases aligning to TRBD1. The CDR3 runs to 16 residues. Germline CDR1 reads SGHNT; CDR2 reads YYREEE (reference sequence). The V and J ends lost 4 bases and 1 base, in that order; junction bases with no gene match: 9. CDR3 in DNA: TGTGCCAGCAGCCCTACAACAGGGACAGGGAACACTGAAGCTTTCTTT. It translates to CASSPTTGTGNTEAFF.

The V gene is TRBV10-2, the J gene TRBJ2-7; 10 bases match TRBD1. V lost 0 bases and J lost 4; bases outside the gene matches: 6. From germline, CDR1 is WSHSY and CDR2 SAAADI. The CDR3 runs 16 residues. Here the CDR3 DNA reads TGCGCCAGCAGTGAGTCGGTGGGACAGGGGAGGTACGAGCAGTACTTC. It translates to CASSESVGQGRYEQYF.

This chain uses TRBV9 with TRBJ2-5; the D is unclear. The CDR3 spans 13 residues. The V gene lost 4 bases and the J gene lost 1 base, with 8 bases spanning the gap. Germline CDR1 reads SGDLS; CDR2 reads YYNGEE. The CDR3 region has the DNA TGTGCCAGCAGCCGAAGGAGCCAAGAGACCCAGTACTTC. It codes for CASSRRSQETQYF.

V usage is TRBV7-8 and J usage is TRBJ1-5, with 9 positions matching TRBD1. The CDR3 covers 15 residues. In germline, CDR1 is SGHVS, CDR2 FQNEAQ. The J segment lost 2 bases and the V segment lost 5 bases, leaving 4 bases of the junction unmatched. The CDR3 nucleotides read TGTGCCAGCAGCAGAGACAGGGGGGGCAATCAGCCCCAGCATTTT. Amino acid sequence: CASSRDRGGNQPQHF.

V gene TRBV4-1 combines with J gene TRBJ1-3, with 7 bases identical to TRBD1. Germline assignment: CDR1 MGHRA and CDR2 YSYEKL. This CDR3 has 14 residues. Trimming cost V 4 bases and J 4 bases; bases outside gene matches: 4. The CDR3 DNA is TGCGCCAGCAGCCGATTACAGGGGGGAAACACCATATATTTT. Protein: CASSRLQGGNTIYF.

The sample holds one count of this clone. V and J are TRBV2 and TRBJ1-5; possible D gene TRBD1, 5 bases. The CDR3 spans 14 residues. Per germline, CDR1 SNHLY and CDR2 FYNNEI. Trimming took off 4 bases at V and 0 bases at J, with 7 bases between the two ends. The CDR3 DNA reads as TGTGCCAGCAGTGGACAGATTAGCAATCAGCCCCAGCATTTT. Residues: CASSGQISNQPQHF.

The sample holds one count of this clone. This rearrangement joins TRBV10-3 to TRBJ2-5, with D possibly matching TRBD2 (5 bases). The V gene's germline CDR1 is ENHRY and CDR2 SYGVKD. The CDR3 sequence is 13 residues long. The CDR3 here is CAGRGAEKETQYF. The CDR3 DNA sequence: TGTGCTGGGAGAGGCGCGGAAAAAGAGACCCAGTACTTC.

J is TRBJ2-1 and V is TRBV2; the match to TRBD2 covers 14 bases. J lost 3 bases, V lost 7 bases, and 14 bases had no gene match. Germline loops: CDR1 SNHLY, CDR2 FYNNEI. CDR3 length: 19 residues. CDR3 nucleotides: TGTGCCAGCATCTCAGCCGGGACTAGCGGGAGAGGTGGCTACAATGAGCAGTTCTTC. Translating it yields CASISAGTSGRGGYNEQFF.

This clone occurred once. The V and J genes are TRBV4-1 and TRBJ2-7, with D possibly matching TRBD2 (6 bases). Per the germline V gene, CDR1 is MGHRA and CDR2 is YSYEKL. V was clipped by 0 bases and J by 0 bases, with 15 bases between them. The CDR3 has 17 residues. The CDR3 loop is CASSQDYGGTHSYEQYF. The CDR3 bases are TGCGCCAGCAGCCAAGATTATGGCGGGACCCACTCCTACGAGCAGTACTTC.

The rearrangement joins TRBV11-2 to TRBJ1-1; 8 bases match TRBD1. V shed 1 base, J shed 4 bases, and the junction held 5 bases outside the gene matches. Germline V gene lookup returns CDR1 SGHAT and CDR2 FQNNGV. The CDR3 spans 15 residues. The CDR3: CASSLGSGGGTEAFF. The CDR3 DNA reads TGTGCCAGCAGCTTAGGATCAGGGGGCGGCACTGAAGCTTTCTTT.

The chain uses TRBV2 and TRBJ2-4, with 13 bases lining up with TRBD2. The CDR3 is 15 residues long. With V trimmed by 2 bases and J by 9 bases, 4 bases remained unmatched. Germline V gene lookup returns CDR1 SNHLY and CDR2 FYNNEI. CDR3: CASSELLAGGGIQYF. CDR3 in DNA: TGTGCCAGCAGTGAACTACTAGCGGGAGGGGGCATTCAGTACTTC.